The 14 T cell receptor beta chains reported below all come from one sample, sequenced in a study of tumor and adjacent non-tumor tissue in lung cancer. No cell sorting was done before RNA was extracted from the tissue. Three rounds of nested PCR, following a modified ARM-PCR protocol, produced the TCRbeta library. TCRdb processed the multiplex PCR reads anew with MiXCR; each CDR3 protein has one entry. The table lists under 95,000 distinct CDR3 sequences, approximately 65% of them singletons. Source material: lung tumor tissue. All receptors derive from a man aged 55 to 69 with non-small cell lung cancer.

This clonotype has at least ten counts. The chain links TRBV12-3 or TRBV12-4 to TRBJ2-1; 8 nucleotides line up with TRBD2. The CDR3 has 16 amino acids. The J segment lost 0 bases and the V segment lost 6 bases, leaving 7 bases of the junction unmatched. In DNA, the CDR3 is TGTGCCAGCAGGGATAGCGGGGCGAGCTCCTACAATGAGCAGTTCTTC. Protein sequence: CASRDSGASSYNEQFF.

Turning to this clonotype: This sequence may be a read error, since a much larger clone differs from it by one base. This chain links TRBV21-1 with TRBJ2-1; the table's D call of TRBD2 was not tested on the DNA. TRBV21-1 is a pseudogene. This CDR3 contains 12 residues. CDR3 nucleotides: TGTGCCAGCAACCGGCCTCCGGATGAGCAGTCCTTC. Translated, it gives CASNRPPDEQSF.

The chain is built from TRBV11-2 and TRBJ2-2, with D possibly TRBD1 on 6 matching bases. Germline V gene sequence: CDR1 SGHAT, CDR2 FQNNGV. The CDR3 covers 15 residues. The V end lost 5 bases, the J end lost 8 bases, and 18 bases lay between the germline ends. Written as DNA, the CDR3 is TGTGCCAGCAGCCCTGAACAGCAGGGGTTGGGGGAGCTGTTTTTT. Translation gives CASSPEQQGLGELFF.

Worth noting for this clonotype: Relative to the germline gene, one junction end is altered; a read error may explain this. This chain uses TRBV6-5 with TRBJ1-5, with TRBD1 matching 7 bases. CDR3 size: 15 residues. Germline V gene lookup returns CDR1 MNHEY and CDR2 SVGAGI. The DNA for the CDR3 is TGTGCCTGCAGGAGGAGAGGGGGCGGCAATCAGCCCCAGCATTTT. It specifies CACRRRGGGNQPQHF.

This clonotype was recorded a few times. A much bigger clone sits one base away, suggesting this may be a read error. The chain recombines TRBV5-4 with TRBJ1-2; 9 nucleotides match TRBD1. The CDR3 is 14 residues long. Germline V lookup: CDR1 SGHNT, CDR2 YYREEE (reference sequence). CDR3 in DNA: TGTGCCAGCAGCCCGGGGACAGGGAGTAGAGGCTACGCCTTC. It yields the protein CASSPGTGSRGYAF. Complete variable domain (other parts from reference TRBV5-4 and TRBJ1-2): ETGVTQSPTHLIKTRGQQVTLRCSSQSGHNTVSWYQQALGQGPQFIFQYYREEENGRGNFPPRFSGLQFPNYSSELNVNALELDDSALYLCASSPGTGSRGYAFGSGTRLTVV.

For this clonotype: Here the CDR3 omits its conserved ending phenylalanine or tryptophan, so a read error is the likely source. The rearrangement joins TRBV29-1 to TRBJ1-2; D remains unclear. This CDR3 contains 12 residues. Germline V CDR1 and CDR2: SQVTM, ANQGSEA. CDR3 sequence reads: CSVEGNIYGYTS. The CDR3 bases are TGCAGCGTGGAAGGAAATATCTATGGCTACACCTCC.

Concerning this clonotype itself: A much larger clonotype is one base distant, so this may be a read error. The rearrangement uses TRBV20-1 and TRBJ2-3; D is perhaps TRBD1 (6 bases). V lost 7 bases to trimming and J lost 2 bases, with 16 bases between them. This CDR3 has 14 amino acids. Germline V gives CDR1 DFQATT, CDR2 SNEGSKA (reference sequence). The CDR3 region is CSVLWTDFTDTQYF. The CDR3 DNA reads TGCAGTGTCCTCTGGACAGATTTCACAGATACGCAGTATTTT.

The CDR3 nucleotides are TGTGCCAGCAGTTACACTTGGGGGGAGACTAGTAATGAGCAGTTCTTC. Translation: CASSYTWGETSNEQFF. The V and J genes are TRBV6-6 and TRBJ2-1; D possibly corresponds to TRBD2 (6 bases). The CDR3 has 16 residues. V was pared by 2 bases and J by 7 bases, with 18 bases between. Germline V gives CDR1 MNHNY, CDR2 SVGAGI (reference sequence).

V usage is TRBV4-2 and J usage is TRBJ1-6; maybe TRBD1 (5 bases). V lost 4 bases and J lost 10, with 20 bases in between. CDR1 and CDR2 from the germline V gene are LGHNA and YNFKEQ. The CDR3 runs 16 residues. CDR3 nucleotides: TGTGCCAGCAGCCCTCCCGGGACCAGAGTAGTCTCACCCCTCCACTTT. Its translation: CASSPPGTRVVSPLHF.

To note about this clonotype: A much larger clonotype is one base distant, so this may be a read error. This rearrangement joins TRBV20-1 to TRBJ2-3; D ambiguous. In germline, CDR1 is DFQATT, CDR2 SNEGSKA (reference sequence). This CDR3 has 13 amino acids. Between the trimmed V and J ends, which lost 8 bases and 0 bases, there was a span of 12 bases. CDR3 coding DNA: TGCAGTCCACGACGGTCGAGCACAGATACGCAGTATTTT. It is translated as CSPRRSSTDTQYF.

Remarks on this clonotype: Relative to the germline gene, one junction end is altered; a read error may explain this. This chain joins TRBV7-2 and TRBJ2-7; D is possibly TRBD2 (7 bases). Germline V gives CDR1 SGHTA, CDR2 FQGNSA. The CDR3 is made up of 15 amino acids. The CDR3 DNA reads as TGTGCCAACAGCTTAGCGCGTGGGAGGGGGTACGAGCAGTACTTC. Translation gives CANSLARGRGYEQYF.

In regard to this clonotype: The junction and the germline gene differ at one end; a read error may be behind it. The V and J genes are TRBV28 and TRBJ1-4; D is unclear. Per the germline V gene, CDR1 is MDHEN and CDR2 is SYDVKM. CDR3 length: 14 residues. The CDR3: CTSNQGGNREKLFF. The CDR3 coding sequence is TGTACCAGCAACCAAGGTGGAAATCGGGAAAAACTGTTTTTT.

This chain uses TRBV28 with TRBJ2-7; 11 bases fit TRBD1. With 5 bases clipped from V and 2 bases from J, the junction kept 11 bases outside the gene matches. The CDR3 loop spans 17 amino acids. Germline V gives CDR1 MDHEN, CDR2 SYDVKM. For the CDR3, the DNA is TGTGCCAGCAGTCCTGGACAGGGGGCCGGGCCAGCCTACGAGCAGTACTTC. Residues: CASSPGQGAGPAYEQYF.

Turning to this clonotype: At one boundary the junction diverges from the germline segment, which might be a read error. This chain connects TRBV29-1 to TRBJ2-7, with a weak D call TRBD2 (5 bases). The CDR3 contains 12 residues. The germline CDR1 and CDR2 sequences are SQVTM and ANQGSEA. CDR3 sequence: CSVVTETYEQYF. The CDR3, as DNA: TGTAGCGTTGTTACAGAGACCTACGAGCAGTACTTC.